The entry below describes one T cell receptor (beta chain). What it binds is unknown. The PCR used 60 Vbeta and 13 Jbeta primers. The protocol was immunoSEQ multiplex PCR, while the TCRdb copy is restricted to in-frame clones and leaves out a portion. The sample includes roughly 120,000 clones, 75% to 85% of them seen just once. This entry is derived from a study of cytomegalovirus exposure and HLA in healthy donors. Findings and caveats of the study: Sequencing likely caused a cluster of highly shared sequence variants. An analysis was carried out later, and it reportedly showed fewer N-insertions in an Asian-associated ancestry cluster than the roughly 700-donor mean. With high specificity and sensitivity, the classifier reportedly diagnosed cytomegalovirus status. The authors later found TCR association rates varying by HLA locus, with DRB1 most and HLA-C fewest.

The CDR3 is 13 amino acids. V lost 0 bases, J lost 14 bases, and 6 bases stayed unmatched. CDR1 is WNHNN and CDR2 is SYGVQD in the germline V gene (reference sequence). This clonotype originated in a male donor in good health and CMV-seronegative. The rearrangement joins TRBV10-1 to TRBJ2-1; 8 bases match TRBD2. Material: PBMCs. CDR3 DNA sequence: TGCGCCAGCAGTGAGTCGGGGCGGGAGGAGAAGTTCTTC. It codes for CASSESGREEKFF.